This TCR beta chain was observed in a study of cytomegalovirus exposure and HLA in healthy donors (dated by TCRdb to about 2017). The study in broad terms: According to an earlier analysis of a few hundred of the donors, roughly 180 million T cells yielded 95 million to 140 million unique TCR beta sequences and about 300 Gb of sequence data. Every repertoire in the discovery cohort had been generated on one and the same sequencing platform. The aim of the study was to test whether cataloging public T cell receptors could identify signatures of past pathogen exposure. Besides the first cohort of 500 to 700 subjects, a separate validation cohort made up of 120 different subjects was used. To study patterns of TCR occurrence, a later analysis re-analyzed previously published TCR beta repertoires from 550 to 800 donors and added high-resolution HLA genotyping. Both class I and class II loci were covered by HLA typing, at four-digit resolution. High-throughput TCR immunosequencing, statistical association of individual TCRs with disease status, and machine learning were combined to predict cytomegalovirus infection status. Genome-wide SNP genotypes for about 55% of the roughly 670 donors were used in a later genetic analysis, which treated that subset as a discovery cohort. Donor age, sex, ethnicity and CMV serostatus were collected together with the repertoire data. The later analysis used no new phenotypic data to find candidate immune exposures, relying instead on TCR beta sequences and their occurrence across donors. On average, over 200,000 unique TCR beta nucleotide sequences were sequenced per donor among some 420 genotyped donors of the cohort, with roughly 19% of those sequences being non-productive. About 330 gigabases of sequencing data and approximately 91 million unique TCR sequences made up an early release that covered 500 to 700 HLA-typed donors. An earlier analysis of fewer than 700 of the donors applied high-throughput TCR beta sequencing to assess whether each TCR beta V gene segment acted as functional or pseudogenic. Typing coverage varied by locus: roughly 629-630 donors for A, B, C, DRB1 and DQB1; approximately 500 for DQA1; more than 600 for DPA1; roughly 450 for DPB1. The study used immunosequencing to profile the T cell repertoires of 670 or so subjects and linked those repertoires to cytomegalovirus serostatus. The genetic ancestry cluster associated with self-reported Caucasian donors included over 80% of the 300 to 400 genotyped donors. Because of strong linkage in the cohort, roughly five DR-DQ haplotypes were treated as single units for association and clustering.

In total, fewer than 750 healthy bone marrow donors made up the cohort. At the time of sampling, all cohort members were nominally healthy, though unrecorded immune exposures were likely present. The donor tested CMV seropositive, placing the donor among the 250 to 350 seropositive members of the cohort. A peripheral blood sample was provided by each donor, and peripheral blood mononuclear cells were used for TCR beta sequencing. Genomic DNA extraction from the blood cell samples was performed with the Qiagen DNeasy Blood Extraction Kit. A word on this clone: Its antigen remains undetermined.

From cysteine to phenylalanine, the CDR3 is 14 amino acids long. Just the 42-base CDR3 DNA is kept, in frame starting at base 1. V lost 5 bases and J lost 6 bases, and the count of bases not matched to a germline gene is 8. From a lookup of the germline V gene, CDR1 and CDR2 are SGHRS and YFSETQ. Receptor libraries were prepared by the immunoSEQ multiplex PCR assay. For the multiplex PCR, a mixture combining 60 forward primers for TCR Vbeta segments and 13 reverse primers for TCR Jbeta segments was used. The CDR3 region of rearranged TCR beta genes was amplified from genomic DNA with a multiplex PCR assay. The Illumina HiSeq System was used to sequence the amplified TCR beta libraries as 87-base-pair reads. In the source study's methods: Across the 700 or so repertoires, a later analysis counted approximately 83 million unique TCR beta chains, around 11 million of which were shared by at least two donors. To remove PCR and sequencing errors, raw reads were error-corrected and collapsed into unique sequences using a nearest-neighbor algorithm that merged closely related sequences. V, D and J gene segments were assigned by aligning CDR3 sequences to IMGT reference sequences. For a sequence to be retained, a match of at least six nucleotides was required to both a V gene segment and a J gene segment. A rearrangement counted as productive if the CDR3 had no stop codons and remained in frame with V and J, and every other rearrangement counted as non-productive. Following IMGT convention, CDR3 was defined as the stretch from the second conserved V-encoded cysteine up to the conserved J-encoded phenylalanine. In an earlier analysis of more than 550 of the donors, sequences lacking an unambiguous match to a single V gene segment were excluded. An earlier analysis of roughly 590 of the donors called V segments functional above 56.7% productive rearrangements and segregating when the between-donor standard deviation exceeded 5%. A statistical classification framework was built for diagnosing cytomegalovirus status from the catalog of TCR beta chain sequences. A later analysis assigned V and J genes by comparing TCR nucleotide sequences with IMGT/GENE-DB human TR gene sequences. Using the TCRdist pipeline, a later analysis assigned CDR3 sequences along with most-parsimonious VDJ recombination scenarios. In a later analysis, each TCR beta chain was defined by its CDR3 amino acid sequence together with its V-gene family, and reads without a unique V-gene family were excluded. As a way to deal with suspected cross-contamination and a sequencing artifact, a later analysis dropped 640 or so nucleotide sequences that were highly shared and had low generation probability. A later analysis calculated a clonal expansion index for each public chain from normalized within-repertoire ranks of inferred template counts. In a later analysis, generation probabilities were computed with a VDJ recombination model fitted to out-of-frame rearrangements, and the resulting probabilities were checked against IGoR. Hypergeometric tests were used in a later analysis to score TCR-TCR, TCR-HLA and TCR-CMV co-occurrence, with a repertoire-size bias correction applied to the TCR pairs. False discovery rates were estimated in a later analysis by permuting HLA or CMV assignments 20 times. In a later analysis, co-occurring TCRs were grouped with DBSCAN, and TCRdist sequence similarity was added when clustering was performed within HLA-allele-positive subsets. For co-occurrence clustering, repertoires with fewer than 30,000 or more than 120,000 public chains were excluded, along with about five repertoires with anomalous nucleotide sharing. The table comes from immuneACCESS by way of TCRdb, which keeps in-frame sequences with V and J called. Part of the clones is missing from these tables; in studies checked, under half for an unresolved V gene and the rest for unknown reasons. The D gene and trimming were derived from the DNA, and the V and J assignments and clone size from that table. This sample's listing comprises fewer than 85,000 clones. The ten largest clones capture roughly 13% of the sample.

Broader findings and caveats from the paper: According to a later analysis, most CMV-associated TCR beta chains appeared to be HLA-restricted, and the HLA associations seemed to be driven largely by CMV exposure. The cohort was sequenced for TCR beta chains only, and without alpha or paired-chain data the features that could be detected were limited. In a later analysis, HLA-associated TCR beta chains showed more clonal expansion and lower generation probabilities than non-associated chains that were equally common. In a later analysis, TCR association rates were found to vary across HLA loci, with the most associated TCRs seen for DRB1 alleles and the fewest for HLA-C alleles. The 87-base-pair reads could not distinguish some IMGT-functional V segments, including TRBV6-2 and TRBV6-3, so those segments were excluded. The study gave a list of about 160 TCR beta chains associated with cytomegalovirus. A group of highly shared sequence variants was considered likely to be a technical artifact of the sequencing pipeline. In an earlier analysis of under 600 of the donors, most TCR beta V segments were observed in productive rearrangements about 87% or about 30% of the time, broadly matching IMGT annotations. In a later genetic analysis, fewer N-insertions in productive TCRs were reported among donors in an Asian-associated ancestry cluster than the roughly 640-donor mean. The authors suggested that the approach could potentially be extended to other disease states and immunological phenotypes. Because HLA typing was missing for some donors at each locus, association tests included only the typed subset. In a later genetic analysis, a missense DCLRE1C variant was associated with V-gene and J-gene trimming of TCR beta chains, and the association was replicated in an independent cohort. Specific HLA alleles were associated with more than 15,000 TCR beta sequences at a false discovery rate of 0.05 in a later analysis. A further reported finding was that TCR beta sequences accurately predicted the HLA-A and HLA-B alleles for most subjects in the first cohort. In both the original and validation cohorts, the classifier was reported to diagnose cytomegalovirus status with high specificity and sensitivity. According to a later analysis, parvovirus B19, influenza, CMV and Epstein-Barr virus appeared linked to several top co-occurrence clusters. While some public TCRs were present in many individuals, most TCR sequences turned up only very rarely across donors. Sequencing depth was assumed to be roughly uniform across donors in the presence/absence analyses, though that assumption may not hold. For the cohort, immune exposure information was limited to CMV serostatus. About 17 rarely observed V segments, including chromosome 9 orphons, were excluded from the earlier analysis of approximately 500 of the donors because counts were too low. A few of the identified cytomegalovirus-associated TCR beta chains were confirmed in vitro to be specific for cytomegalovirus antigens. Assigning TCR associations to individual alleles was difficult when HLA alleles, especially DR and DQ, strongly co-occurred. Correlated functional status among segregating V segments might reflect linkage disequilibrium, but an unknown experimental factor could not be ruled out.

This chain joins TRBV5-1 to TRBJ2-1; TRBD2 fits 7 bases in the junction. The sequence came from a man between 50 and 59 years old in good health and CMV-seropositive. Sequenced input: PBMCs. For the CDR3, the sequence is CASRPSGERNEQFF. The DNA is as follows: TGCGCCAGCAGGCCCAGCGGGGAACGCAATGAGCAGTTCTTC.